These 7 T cell receptor beta chains were sequenced from one sample in a study of blood T cells in healthy people across ages. A second PCR of roughly 6 to 12 cycles used a sample-barcoded 5' primer and a J-beta primer mix. TCRdb called the 5' RACE reads again in MiXCR, with one record for every CDR3 protein. This table holds about 1.8 million distinct CDR3 sequences, less than 50% found once. Sequencing was done on a sample of blood. The receptors originated from a woman aged 40 to 49 in good health.

Concerning this clonotype: Sequence at one end of the junction differs from germline and may be a read error. The gene calls are TRBV6-2 or TRBV6-3 and TRBJ2-1; no clear D. This CDR3 has 13 residues. The germline V gene encodes CDR1 MNHEY and CDR2 SVGEGT. The CDR3 region has the DNA TGTGCCGGCAGGTATCTAGGTTACAATGAGCAGTTCTTC. It specifies CAGRYLGYNEQFF.

The CDR3 reads CSASKSGTSYEQYF. The CDR3 region has the DNA TGCAGTGCTAGTAAATCCGGGACCTCCTACGAGCAGTACTTC. The chain combines TRBV20-1 with TRBJ2-7; D could derive from TRBD1 or TRBD2 (5 bases each). The CDR3 runs to 14 residues. The germline V gene encodes CDR1 DFQATT and CDR2 SNEGSKA (reference sequence). Trimming cost V 3 bases and J 0 bases, with 12 bases left between them.

This clonotype came up a few times. The chain links TRBV11-2 to TRBJ2-5, with D possibly matching TRBD2 (5 bases). This CDR3 comprises 13 residues. Germline V gives CDR1 SGHAT, CDR2 FQNNGV. V gave up 4 bases and J gave up 5 bases, with 11 bases separating them. As DNA, the CDR3 is TGTGCCAGCAGCTCCCGGGAAGTGGAGACCCAGTACTTC. Its protein product is CASSSREVETQYF. Combining the CDR3 with reference TRBV11-2 and TRBJ2-5 gives the whole variable domain EAGVAQSPRYKIIEKRQSVAFWCNPISGHATLYWYQQILGQGPKLLIQFQNNGVVDDSQLPKDRFSAERLKGVDSTLKIQPAKLEDSAVYLCASSSREVETQYFGPGTRLLVL.

The sample holds a few counts of this clonotype. The rearrangement joins TRBV7-2 to TRBJ1-1, with 9 bases identical to TRBD1. Trimming took 5 bases from V and 1 from J; bases not matched to a gene: 5. Germline V gene data show CDR1 as SGHTA and CDR2 as FQGNSA. The CDR3 extends over 15 amino acids. The CDR3 loop is CASSPTGGANTEAFF. The CDR3 nucleotides are TGTGCCAGCAGCCCAACAGGGGGCGCGAACACTGAAGCTTTCTTT.

The rearrangement joins TRBV7-2 to TRBJ1-6; TRBD1 matches at 7 bases. The germline V gene has CDR1 SGHTA and CDR2 FQGNSA. CDR3 length: 15 amino acids. Trimming cost V 4 bases and J 10 bases; bases outside gene matches: 10. In DNA form, the CDR3 reads TGTGCCAGCAGCTCGATGACAGGGTTCCGCTCACCCCTCCACTTT. Translation gives CASSSMTGFRSPLHF.

V gene TRBV27 combines with J gene TRBJ2-1, with 9 bases identical to TRBD2. The end of the DNA aligns better with TRBJ2-7, so the J call may be wrong. This CDR3 is 17 amino acids long. CDR1 MNHEY and CDR2 SMNVEV come from the germline V gene (reference sequence). As DNA, the CDR3 is TGTGCCAGCAGTCAAGATACCGTAGCGGGGGCCTACAATGAGCAGTACTTC. It codes for CASSQDTVAGAYNEQYF.

The chain employs TRBV2 and TRBJ2-1; 7 bases match TRBD1. CDR1 SNHLY and CDR2 FYNNEI come from the germline V gene. The junction had 6 bases not matched to a gene; V was cut back by 6 bases and J by 1 base. The CDR3 covers 15 residues. CDR3 loop: CASRGDSLSYNEQFF. CDR3 DNA sequence: TGTGCCAGCAGGGGGGACAGCCTATCCTACAATGAGCAGTTCTTC.